Presented here are 9 T cell receptor beta chains from one specimen sequenced in a study of T cells in Graves' hyperthyroidism and ophthalmopathy. Researchers took RNA transcripts and amplified the TCR beta CDR3 regions from them. In the first-round RT-PCR of the TCR CDR3, the HTBI primer set was used. TCRdb re-derived calls from the multiplex PCR reads in MiXCR, one entry per CDR3 protein. The sample contains roughly 700,000 distinct CDR3 sequences, around 40% of which appear only once. Sequences were obtained from blood. The receptors here all came from a woman aged 40 to 50 with Graves' hyperthyroidism.

This chain connects TRBV12-3 or TRBV12-4 to TRBJ1-5; 7 positions agree with TRBD1. The CDR3 is made up of 15 amino acids. After removal of 2 bases from V and 6 bases from J, the junction contained 7 bases not matched to a gene. The CDR3 nucleotides read TGTGCCAGCAGTTTACGCCAGGGGGTAATTCAGCCCCAGCATTTT. This translates into CASSLRQGVIQPQHF.

This clonotype was seen at least ten times. The chain combines TRBV7-2 with TRBJ1-4; TRBD1 matches 9 bases. Germline CDR1 reads SGHTA; CDR2 reads FQGNSA. The V and J ends lost 2 bases and 4 bases, in that order; junction bases with no gene match: 5. The CDR3 has 16 amino acids. CDR3 loop: CASSLHPGQGNEKLFF. For the CDR3, the DNA is TGTGCCAGCAGCTTACATCCGGGACAGGGTAATGAAAAACTGTTTTTT.

The V gene is TRBV4-1, the J gene TRBJ1-2; the D gene is possibly TRBD1 (6 bases). This CDR3 has 14 amino acids. Per the germline V gene, CDR1 is MGHRA and CDR2 is YSYEKL. The V end lost 3 bases, the J end lost 3 bases, and 11 bases lay between the germline ends. The chain's CDR3 is CASSQTDSDYGYTF. The CDR3 bases are TGCGCCAGCAGCCAGACGGACAGCGACTATGGCTACACCTTC.

This clonotype has at least ten counts. This chain joins TRBV5-1 and TRBJ1-1; 7 bases fit TRBD1. The CDR3 is made up of 13 amino acids. Trimming at V came to 0 bases and at J to 9 bases, leaving 5 bases not matched to a gene. Germline CDR1 and CDR2: SGHRS and YFSETQ. CDR3 coding DNA: TGCGCCAGCAGCTTGGGACAGGGCGGTCAAGCTTTCTTT. It encodes CASSLGQGGQAFF. Full variable domain (missing parts from reference TRBV5-1 and TRBJ1-1): KAGVTQTPRYLIKTRGQQVTLSCSPISGHRSVSWYQQTPGQGLQFLFEYFSETQRNKGNFPGRFSGRQFSNSRSEMNVSTLELGDSALYLCASSLGQGGQAFFGQGTRLTVV.

The J gene is TRBJ2-5, the V gene TRBV5-4; D unresolved. Trimming took 4 bases from V and 1 from J, leaving 14 bases between them. Per the germline V gene, CDR1 is SGHNT and CDR2 is YYREEE (reference sequence). The length of the CDR3 is 15 residues. CDR3 in DNA: TGTGCCAGCAGCAGACCGCCTAGTACCCAAGAGACCCAGTACTTC. Translation: CASSRPPSTQETQYF. Based on the CDR3 plus reference TRBV5-4 and TRBJ2-5, the full variable domain is ETGVTQSPTHLIKTRGQQVTLRCSSQSGHNTVSWYQQALGQGPQFIFQYYREEENGRGNFPPRFSGLQFPNYSSELNVNALELDDSALYLCASSRPPSTQETQYFGPGTRLLVL.

J is TRBJ1-1 and V is TRBV10-3, with D possibly being TRBD1 (5 bases). The germline V gene encodes CDR1 ENHRY and CDR2 SYGVKD. The ends were cut back, 4 bases at V and 13 bases at J, with 22 bases in the middle. This CDR3 is built from 14 residues. For the CDR3, the DNA is TGTGCCATCAGTGCCGGGGGAACGAACACTGGAGTTTTCTTT. The encoded protein is CAISAGGTNTGVFF.

The chain carries TRBV9 and TRBJ2-7, with 12 bases lining up with TRBD2. The length of the CDR3 is 15 residues. Germline CDR1 reads SGDLS; CDR2 reads YYNGEE. Trimming took 5 bases from V and 3 from J; bases not matched to a gene: 6. In DNA form, the CDR3 reads TGTGCCAGCAGTCCCGGACTAGCGGGAAACTACGAGCAGTACTTC. It translates to CASSPGLAGNYEQYF.

The J gene is TRBJ1-3, the V gene TRBV14; maybe TRBD1 (6 bases). CDR3 size: 15 residues. Looked up from germline, CDR1 is SGHDN and CDR2 is FVKESK. The germline V and J ends were trimmed by 4 bases and 7 bases, with 17 bases remaining between them. CDR3 loop: CASSPPRKGGNTIYF. The CDR3, as DNA: TGTGCCAGCAGCCCACCTAGGAAGGGGGGGAACACCATATATTTT.

A few counts support this clonotype. The genes are TRBV2 and TRBJ2-3; D unresolved. Trimming removed 2 bases at V and 6 bases at J, with 9 bases between. The length of the CDR3 is 13 residues. Germline V gene lookup returns CDR1 SNHLY and CDR2 FYNNEI. The CDR3 spells CASSEPNSDTQYF. Written as DNA, the CDR3 is TGTGCCAGCAGTGAACCTAATTCGGATACGCAGTATTTT.